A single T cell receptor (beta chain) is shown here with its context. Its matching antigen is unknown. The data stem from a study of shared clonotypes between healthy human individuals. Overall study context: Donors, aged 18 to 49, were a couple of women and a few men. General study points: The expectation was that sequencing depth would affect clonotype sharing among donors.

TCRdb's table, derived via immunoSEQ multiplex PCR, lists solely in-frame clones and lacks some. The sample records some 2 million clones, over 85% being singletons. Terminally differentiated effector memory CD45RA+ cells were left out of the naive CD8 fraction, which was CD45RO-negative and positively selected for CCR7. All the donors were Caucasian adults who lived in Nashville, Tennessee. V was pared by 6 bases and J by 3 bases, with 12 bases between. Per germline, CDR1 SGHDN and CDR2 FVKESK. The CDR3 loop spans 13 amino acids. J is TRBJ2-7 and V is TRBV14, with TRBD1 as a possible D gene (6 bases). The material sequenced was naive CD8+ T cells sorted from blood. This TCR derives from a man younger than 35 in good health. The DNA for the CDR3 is TGTGCCAGCAGACCTACAGGGTTCTACGAGCAGTACTTC. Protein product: CASRPTGFYEQYF.